This T cell receptor beta chain stems from a study of spatial heterogeneity in lung cancer. Study overall: Raw-read counts averaged over ten per unique TCR and UMI combination. Points from the study as a whole: For expanded intratumoral alpha and beta TCRs, counts tracked tumor mutation counts.

The time point denotes: sample taken at primary tumor resection. Unsorted samples of tumor, nontumor lung or frozen PBMC had their whole RNA sequenced. Every TCR cDNA molecule bore a unique molecular identifier. TCRdb redid the calling of the 5' RACE reads with MiXCR, one entry per CDR3 protein. Altogether around 7,800 distinct CDR3 sequences are present, under 8.5% being singletons, with the ten largest covering about 4%. The germline V and J ends were trimmed by 2 bases and 2 bases, with 3 bases remaining between them. From germline, CDR1 is DFQATT and CDR2 SNEGSKA (reference sequence). CDR3 length: 11 residues. This clonotype appeared a few times. Its antigen is currently unknown. This may be a read error, as it is one base from a much larger clone. This beta chain is off target for a library built for alpha chains, so its abundance means little.

V and J are TRBV20-1 and TRBJ1-2; D uncertain. The material was lung tumor tissue, obtained at surgery. The TCR was taken from a male donor with early-stage non-small cell lung cancer. CDR3 residues: CSARWNYGYTF. The CDR3 nucleotides read TGCAGTGCTAGATGGAACTATGGCTACACCTTC.